The T cell receptor (beta chain) described here comes from a study of cytomegalovirus exposure and HLA in healthy donors. PCR employed 60 Vbeta and 13 Jbeta primers. Produced via immunoSEQ multiplex PCR; TCRdb's table is partial and in-frame only. Of roughly 120,000 clones in the sample, 74% were seen once. General study results and limits: Later analysis showed most CMV-associated TCR beta chains appearing HLA-restricted. Rates of TCR association differed by HLA locus in a later analysis, with DRB1 highest and HLA-C lowest. The number of N-insertions in an Asian-associated ancestry cluster was reportedly below the approximately 680-donor mean in a later analysis.

Regarding this clone: The antigen is unknown.

The V gene end was trimmed by 4 bases and the J gene end by 5 bases; junction bases not matched to a gene: 4. The germline gives CDR1 SGHTA, CDR2 FQGNSA. The CDR3 extends over 14 amino acids. This clonotype was sampled from a middle-aged woman in good health and CMV-seropositive. The V gene is TRBV7-2, the J gene TRBJ2-2, with TRBD2 matching over 7 bases. Input material: PBMCs. In DNA, the CDR3 is TGTGCCAGCAGCTGGAAAGCGGGGACCGGGGAGCTGTTTTTT. It encodes CASSWKAGTGELFF. The full variable domain, rest sourced from reference TRBV7-2 and TRBJ2-2, is GAGVSQSPSNKVTEKGKDVELRCDPISGHTALYWYRQSLGQGLEFLIYFQGNSAPDKSGLPSDRFSAERTGGSVSTLTIQRTQQEDSAVYLCASSWKAGTGELFFGEGSRLTVL.